The present TCR beta chain was sequenced within a study of human T cells and chemical hapten exposure. General study points: DPC sensitization produced no change in TCRs with frequency above 1 in 1000.

V lost 1 base to trimming and J lost 2 bases, with 4 bases between them. CDR3 length: 13 amino acids. Germline CDR1 is LGHDT and CDR2 is YNNKEL (reference sequence). In TCRdb, the RACE reads were re-called with MiXCR into one record per CDR3 protein. The sample records approximately 82,000 distinct CDR3 sequences, approximately 12% being singletons. To note about this clonotype: Its antigen is not identified.

Indicated time point: patch test 1, 2 weeks after DPC sensitization. Described treatment: therapeutic diphenylcyclopropenone sensitization with weekly scalp DPC. This clonotype was sampled from a woman aged 60 to 75 with alopecia areata. Some clones in this sample may be carry-over from other donors' samples. The V and J genes are TRBV3-1 and TRBJ2-3; D remains ambiguous. The specimen was whole blood, collected in connection with sensitization to the hapten diphenylcyclopropenone (DPC). The CDR3 reads CASSQGNTDTQYF. As DNA, the CDR3 is TGTGCCAGCAGCCAAGGAAACACAGATACGCAGTATTTT.